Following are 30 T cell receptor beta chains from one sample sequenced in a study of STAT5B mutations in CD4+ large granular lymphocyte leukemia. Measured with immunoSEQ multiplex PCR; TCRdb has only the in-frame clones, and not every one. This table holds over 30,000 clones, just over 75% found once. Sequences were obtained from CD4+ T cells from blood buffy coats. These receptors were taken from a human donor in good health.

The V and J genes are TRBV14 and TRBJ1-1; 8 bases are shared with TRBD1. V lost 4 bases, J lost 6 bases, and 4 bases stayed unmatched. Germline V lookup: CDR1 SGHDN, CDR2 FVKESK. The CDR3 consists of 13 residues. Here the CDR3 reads CASSRDRLPEAFF. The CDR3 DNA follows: TGTGCCAGCAGCCGGGACAGGCTACCTGAAGCTTTCTTT.

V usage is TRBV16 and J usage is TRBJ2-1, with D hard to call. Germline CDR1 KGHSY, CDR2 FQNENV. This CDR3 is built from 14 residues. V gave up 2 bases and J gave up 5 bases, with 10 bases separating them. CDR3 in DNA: TGTGCCAGCAGCCAAGGAAAACCCCACAATGAGCAGTTCTTC. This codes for CASSQGKPHNEQFF.

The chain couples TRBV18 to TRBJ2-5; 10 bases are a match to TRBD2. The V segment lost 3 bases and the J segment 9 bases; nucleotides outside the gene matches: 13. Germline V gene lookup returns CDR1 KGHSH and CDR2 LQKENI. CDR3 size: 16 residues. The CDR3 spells CASSPLLAGAESAQYF. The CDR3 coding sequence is TGTGCCAGCTCACCTCTTCTAGCGGGGGCCGAGAGTGCCCAGTACTTC.

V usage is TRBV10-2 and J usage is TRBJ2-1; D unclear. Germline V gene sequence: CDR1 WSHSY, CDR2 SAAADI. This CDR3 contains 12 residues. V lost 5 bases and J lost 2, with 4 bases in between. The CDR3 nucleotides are TGCGCCAGCAGTAATACCTACAATGAGCAGTTCTTC. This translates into CASSNTYNEQFF.

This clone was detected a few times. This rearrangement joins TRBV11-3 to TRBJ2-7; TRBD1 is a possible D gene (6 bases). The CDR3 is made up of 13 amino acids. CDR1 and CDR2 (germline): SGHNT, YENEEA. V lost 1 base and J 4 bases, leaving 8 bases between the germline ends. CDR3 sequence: CASSLGTEYEQYF. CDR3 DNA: TGTGCCAGCAGCTTAGGGACAGAATACGAGCAGTACTTC. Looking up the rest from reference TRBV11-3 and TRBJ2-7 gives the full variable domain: EAGVVQSPRYKIIEKKQPVAFWCNPISGHNTLYWYLQNLGQGPELLIRYENEEAVDDSQLPKDRFSAERLKGVDSTLKIQPAELGDSAVYLCASSLGTEYEQYFGPGTRLTVT.

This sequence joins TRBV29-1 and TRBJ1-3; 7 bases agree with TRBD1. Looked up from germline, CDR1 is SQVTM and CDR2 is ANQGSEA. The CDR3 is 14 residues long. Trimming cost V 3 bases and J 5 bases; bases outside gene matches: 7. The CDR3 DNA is TGCAGCGTTGAGTCGGGACAGCACAGAAACACCATATATTTT. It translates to CSVESGQHRNTIYF.

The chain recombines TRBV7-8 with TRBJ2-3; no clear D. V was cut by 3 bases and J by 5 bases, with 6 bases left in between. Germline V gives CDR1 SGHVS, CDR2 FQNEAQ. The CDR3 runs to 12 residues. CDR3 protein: CASSFRGDTQYF. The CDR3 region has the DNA TGTGCCAGCAGCTTCCGTGGAGATACGCAGTATTTT.

The CDR3 DNA follows: TGTGCCAGCAGCTTGGGTGGCGGGAGGGCCTCTGATGAGCAGTTCTTC. This sequence encodes CASSLGGGRASDEQFF. This chain links TRBV5-4 with TRBJ2-1, with 9 bases aligning to TRBD2. The CDR3 runs 16 residues. Germline V gene sequence: CDR1 SGHNT, CDR2 YYREEE (reference sequence). V lost 0 bases to trimming and J lost 8 bases; unmatched junction nucleotides: 9. Supplemented by reference TRBV5-4 and TRBJ2-1, the full variable domain reads ETGVTQSPTHLIKTRGQQVTLRCSSQSGHNTVSWYQQALGQGPQFIFQYYREEENGRGNFPPRFSGLQFPNYSSELNVNALELDDSALYLCASSLGGGRASDEQFFGPGTRLTVL.

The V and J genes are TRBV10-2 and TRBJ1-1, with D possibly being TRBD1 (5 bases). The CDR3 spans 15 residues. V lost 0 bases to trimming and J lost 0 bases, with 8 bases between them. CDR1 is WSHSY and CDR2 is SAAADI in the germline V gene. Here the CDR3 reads CASSESWGMNTEAFF. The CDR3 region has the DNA TGCGCCAGCAGTGAGTCGTGGGGGATGAACACTGAAGCTTTCTTT.

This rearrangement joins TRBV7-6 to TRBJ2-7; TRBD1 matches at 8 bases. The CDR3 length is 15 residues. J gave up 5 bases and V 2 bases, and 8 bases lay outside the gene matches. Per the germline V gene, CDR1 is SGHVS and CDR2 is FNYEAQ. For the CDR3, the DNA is TGTGCCAGCAGCTTACCGTGGCAGGGGGCCAACGAGCAGTACTTC. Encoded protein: CASSLPWQGANEQYF.

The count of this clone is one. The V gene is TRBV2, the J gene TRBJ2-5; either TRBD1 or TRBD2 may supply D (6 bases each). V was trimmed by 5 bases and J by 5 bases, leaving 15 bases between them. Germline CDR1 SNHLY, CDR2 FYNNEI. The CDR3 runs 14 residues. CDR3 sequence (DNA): TGTGCCAGCAGTAGGGGGGCCACGGGGGAGACCCAGTACTTC. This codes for CASSRGATGETQYF.

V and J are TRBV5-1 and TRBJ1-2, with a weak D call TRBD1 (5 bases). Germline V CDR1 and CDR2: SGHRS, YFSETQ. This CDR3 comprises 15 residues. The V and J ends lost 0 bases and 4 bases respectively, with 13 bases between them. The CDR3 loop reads CASSLAGSGSYGYTF. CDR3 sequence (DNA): TGCGCCAGCAGCTTGGCGGGGTCAGGGAGCTATGGCTACACCTTC.

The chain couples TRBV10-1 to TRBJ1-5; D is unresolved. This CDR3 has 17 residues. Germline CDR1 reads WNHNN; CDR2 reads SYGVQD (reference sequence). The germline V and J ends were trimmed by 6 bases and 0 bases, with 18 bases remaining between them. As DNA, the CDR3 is TGCGCCAGCAGCCCCATGATTAGCCGCGATAGCAATCAGCCCCAGCATTTT. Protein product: CASSPMISRDSNQPQHF.

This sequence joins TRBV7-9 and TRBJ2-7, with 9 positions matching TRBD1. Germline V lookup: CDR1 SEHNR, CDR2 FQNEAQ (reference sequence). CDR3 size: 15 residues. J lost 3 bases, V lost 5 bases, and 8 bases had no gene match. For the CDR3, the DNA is TGTGCCAGCAGCCCGTGGGGACAGGGCTTCTACGAGCAGTACTTC. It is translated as CASSPWGQGFYEQYF.

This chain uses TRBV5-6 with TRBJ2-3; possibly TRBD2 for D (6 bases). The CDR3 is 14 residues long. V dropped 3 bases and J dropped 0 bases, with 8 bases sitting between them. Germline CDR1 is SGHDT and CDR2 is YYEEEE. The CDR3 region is CASSWGDSTDTQYF. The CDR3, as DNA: TGTGCCAGCAGCTGGGGGGACAGCACAGATACGCAGTATTTT.

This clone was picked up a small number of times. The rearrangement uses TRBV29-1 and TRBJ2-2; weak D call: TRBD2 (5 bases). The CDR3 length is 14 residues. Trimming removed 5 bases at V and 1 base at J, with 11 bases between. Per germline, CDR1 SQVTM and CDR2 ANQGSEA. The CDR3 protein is CSVRVGVNTGELFF. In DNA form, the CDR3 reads TGCAGCGTTCGGGTCGGGGTGAACACCGGGGAGCTGTTTTTT.

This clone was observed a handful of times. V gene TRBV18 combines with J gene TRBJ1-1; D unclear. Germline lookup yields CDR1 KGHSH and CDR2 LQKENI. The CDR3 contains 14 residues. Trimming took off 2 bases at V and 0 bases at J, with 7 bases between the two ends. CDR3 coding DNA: TGTGCCAGCTCACCAGTTCAAATGAACACTGAAGCTTTCTTT. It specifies CASSPVQMNTEAFF.

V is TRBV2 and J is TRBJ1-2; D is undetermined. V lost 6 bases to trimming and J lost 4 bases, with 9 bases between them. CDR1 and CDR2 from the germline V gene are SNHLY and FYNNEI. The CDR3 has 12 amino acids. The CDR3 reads CASRVGSYGYTF. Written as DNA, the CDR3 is TGTGCCAGCAGGGTGGGGAGCTATGGCTACACCTTC. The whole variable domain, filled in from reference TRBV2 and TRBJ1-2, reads EPEVTQTPSHQVTQMGQEVILRCVPISNHLYFYWYRQILGQKVEFLVSFYNNEISEKSEIFDDQFSVERPDGSNFTLKIRSTKLEDSAMYFCASRVGSYGYTFGSGTRLTVV.

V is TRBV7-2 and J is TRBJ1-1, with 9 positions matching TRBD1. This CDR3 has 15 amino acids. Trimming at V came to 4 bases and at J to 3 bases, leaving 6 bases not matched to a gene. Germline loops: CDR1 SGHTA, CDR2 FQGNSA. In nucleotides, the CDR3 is TGTGCCAGCAGCTATAGAACAGGGGGCGACACTGAAGCTTTCTTT. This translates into CASSYRTGGDTEAFF.

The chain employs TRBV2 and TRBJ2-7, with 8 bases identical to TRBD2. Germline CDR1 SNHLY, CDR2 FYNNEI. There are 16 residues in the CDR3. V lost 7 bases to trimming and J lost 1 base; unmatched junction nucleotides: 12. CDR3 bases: TGTGCCAGCACCATAACTCCGGGACTAGTGTCCTACGAGCAGTACTTC. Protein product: CASTITPGLVSYEQYF.

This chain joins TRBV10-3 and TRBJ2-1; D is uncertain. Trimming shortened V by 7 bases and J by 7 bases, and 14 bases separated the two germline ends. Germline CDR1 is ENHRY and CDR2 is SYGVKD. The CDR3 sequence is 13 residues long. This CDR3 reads CAITGIPRNEQFF. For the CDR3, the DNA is TGTGCCATCACCGGTATTCCCAGGAATGAGCAGTTCTTC.

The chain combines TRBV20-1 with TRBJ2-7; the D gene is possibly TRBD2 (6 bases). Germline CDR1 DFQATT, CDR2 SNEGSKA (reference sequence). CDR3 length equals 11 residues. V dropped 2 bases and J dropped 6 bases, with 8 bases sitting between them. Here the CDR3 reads CSARPGAEQYF. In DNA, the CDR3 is TGCAGTGCTAGACCGGGAGCCGAGCAGTACTTC.

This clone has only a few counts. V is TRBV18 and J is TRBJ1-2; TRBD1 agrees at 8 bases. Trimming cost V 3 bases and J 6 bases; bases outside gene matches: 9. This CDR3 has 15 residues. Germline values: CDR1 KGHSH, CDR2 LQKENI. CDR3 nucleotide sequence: TGTGCCAGCTCACCTGCGCAGGGGGCAGGGAATGGCTACACCTTC. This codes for CASSPAQGAGNGYTF.

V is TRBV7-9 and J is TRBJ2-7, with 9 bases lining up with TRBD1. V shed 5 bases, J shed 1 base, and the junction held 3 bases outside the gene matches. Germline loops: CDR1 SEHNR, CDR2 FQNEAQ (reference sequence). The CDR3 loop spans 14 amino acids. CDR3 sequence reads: CASSQGQGSYEQYF. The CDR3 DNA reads TGTGCCAGCAGCCAGGGACAGGGATCCTACGAGCAGTACTTC.

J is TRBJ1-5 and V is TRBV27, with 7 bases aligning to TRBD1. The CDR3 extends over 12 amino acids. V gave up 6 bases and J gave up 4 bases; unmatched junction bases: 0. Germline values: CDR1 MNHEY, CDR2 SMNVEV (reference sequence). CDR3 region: CASRTGNQPQHF. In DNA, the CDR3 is TGTGCCAGCAGGACAGGGAATCAGCCCCAGCATTTT.

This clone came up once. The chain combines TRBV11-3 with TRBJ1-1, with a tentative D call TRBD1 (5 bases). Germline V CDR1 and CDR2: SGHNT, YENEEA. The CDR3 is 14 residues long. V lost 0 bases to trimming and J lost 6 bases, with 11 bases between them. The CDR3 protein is CASSLERGLAEAFF. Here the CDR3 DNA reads TGTGCCAGCAGCTTAGAGCGGGGGTTGGCTGAAGCTTTCTTT.

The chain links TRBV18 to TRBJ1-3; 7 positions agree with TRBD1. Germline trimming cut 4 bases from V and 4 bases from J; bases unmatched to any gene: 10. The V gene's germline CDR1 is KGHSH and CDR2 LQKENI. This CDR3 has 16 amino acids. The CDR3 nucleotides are TGTGCCAGCTCACTTCTACTACCGGGACAGGGAAACACCATATATTTT. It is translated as CASSLLLPGQGNTIYF. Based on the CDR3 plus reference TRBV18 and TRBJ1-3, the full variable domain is NAGVMQNPRHLVRRRGQEARLRCSPMKGHSHVYWYRQLPEEGLKFMVYLQKENIIDESGMPKERFSAEFPKEGPSILRIQQVVRGDSAAYFCASSLLLPGQGNTIYFGEGSWLTVV.

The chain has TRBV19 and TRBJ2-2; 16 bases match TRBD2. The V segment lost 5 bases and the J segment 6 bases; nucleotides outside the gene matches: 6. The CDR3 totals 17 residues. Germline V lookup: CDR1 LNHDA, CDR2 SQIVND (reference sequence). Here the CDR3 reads CASSDPGLAGGPGELFF. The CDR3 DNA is TGTGCCAGTAGTGATCCGGGACTAGCGGGGGGGCCCGGGGAGCTGTTTTTT.

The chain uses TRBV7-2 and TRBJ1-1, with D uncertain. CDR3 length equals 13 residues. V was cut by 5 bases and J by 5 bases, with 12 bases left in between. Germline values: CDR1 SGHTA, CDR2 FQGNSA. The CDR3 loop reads CASSDFLSTEAFF. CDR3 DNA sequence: TGTGCCAGCAGCGACTTCCTGAGTACTGAAGCTTTCTTT.

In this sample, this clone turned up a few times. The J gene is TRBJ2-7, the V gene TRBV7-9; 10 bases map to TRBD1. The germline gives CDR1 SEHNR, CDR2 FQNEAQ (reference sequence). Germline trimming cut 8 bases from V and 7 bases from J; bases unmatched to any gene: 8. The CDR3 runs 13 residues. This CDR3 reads CASWRQGAREQYF. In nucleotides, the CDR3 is TGTGCCAGCTGGCGACAGGGGGCGCGGGAGCAGTACTTC.